This record covers a single TCR beta chain. TCRdb keeps only in-frame clones here, not all; method: immunoSEQ multiplex PCR. The sample has fewer than 30,000 clones; approximately 85% are singletons. This sample is part of a study of T cells in narcolepsy. The V gene lost 4 bases and the J gene lost 1 base, with 10 bases spanning the gap. This CDR3 spans 14 amino acids. The chain is built from TRBV23-1 and TRBJ1-1; D uncertain. TRBV23-1 is filed as an ORF, its function uncertain. The clonotype was recovered from a human donor in good health. Sequenced input: memory (CD45RA-) CD4+ T cells from blood. In DNA, the CDR3 is TGCGCCAGCAGTCTTCTTGTCCAGAACACTGAAGCTTTCTTT. This codes for CASSLLVQNTEAFF.